This TCR beta chain comes out of a study of blood T cell repertoires in COVID-19. This CDR3 has 14 residues. Assignment of participants to cohorts was predicated upon participant-reported clinical history. Sequenced by immunoSEQ multiplex PCR; TCRdb stores in-frame clones only, minus some. The repertoire holds 190,000 or so clones, with roughly four fifths as singletons. In its sample, this clone was seen once. J is TRBJ1-2 and V is TRBV21-1. TRBV21-1 is reported as a pseudogene. The receptor was derived from a man in his forties who had recovered from COVID-19. The sample was PBMCs or T cells enriched from blood (not recorded which). The CDR3 reads CASSKERLISGYTF. The CDR3 bases are TGTGCCAGCAGCAAAGAGAGGCTAATCTCTGGCTACACCTTC.